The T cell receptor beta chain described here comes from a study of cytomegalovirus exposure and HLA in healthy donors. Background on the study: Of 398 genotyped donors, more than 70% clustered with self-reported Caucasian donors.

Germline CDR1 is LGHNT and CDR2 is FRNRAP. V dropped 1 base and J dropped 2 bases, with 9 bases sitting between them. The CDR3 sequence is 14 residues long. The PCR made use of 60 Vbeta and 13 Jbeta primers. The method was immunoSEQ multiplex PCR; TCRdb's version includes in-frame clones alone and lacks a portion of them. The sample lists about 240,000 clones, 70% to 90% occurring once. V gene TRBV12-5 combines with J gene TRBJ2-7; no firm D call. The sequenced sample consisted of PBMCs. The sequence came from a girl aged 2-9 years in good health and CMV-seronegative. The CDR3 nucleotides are TGTGCTAGTGGTTTGGGACAAGGAACCTACGAGCAGTACTTC. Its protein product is CASGLGQGTYEQYF.